Listed here are 12 T cell receptor beta chains from one sample, sequenced in a study of blood T cell repertoires in COVID-19. TCRdb's copy holds only in-frame clones and misses some; the assay was immunoSEQ multiplex PCR. The table includes over 50,000 clones, 75% to 95% detected once. The source material was peripheral blood. These receptor sequences come from a man between 45 and 60 years old with active COVID-19.

V gene TRBV11-2 combines with J gene TRBJ2-6; 10 nucleotides agree with TRBD1. The CDR3 extends over 18 amino acids. V lost 5 bases, J lost 0 bases, and 7 bases stayed unmatched. The germline V gene encodes CDR1 SGHAT and CDR2 FQNNGV. The CDR3 protein is CASSRRTGGLSGANVLTF. CDR3 bases: TGTGCCAGCAGCAGGAGGACAGGGGGACTCTCTGGGGCCAACGTCCTGACTTTC.

V is TRBV6-5 and J is TRBJ1-2; D is uncertain. This CDR3 comprises 13 residues. Trimming shortened V by 6 bases and J by 1 base, and 9 bases separated the two germline ends. CDR1 is MNHEY and CDR2 is SVGAGI in the germline V gene. The CDR3 protein is CASRGVGNYGYTF. The CDR3 DNA reads TGTGCCAGCAGGGGCGTGGGTAACTATGGCTACACCTTC.

This sequence joins TRBV30 and TRBJ1-5; D ambiguous. Germline assignment: CDR1 GTSNPN and CDR2 SVGIG (reference sequence). Trimming pared 1 base from V and 2 bases from J, leaving 18 bases between. The CDR3 runs to 17 residues. The CDR3 loop reads CAWSAGREGFGNQPQHF. The CDR3 region has the DNA TGTGCCTGGAGTGCCGGACGGGAAGGTTTTGGCAATCAGCCCCAGCATTTT.

The chain couples TRBV6-5 to TRBJ2-3; 10 bases map to TRBD2. Germline lookup yields CDR1 MNHEY and CDR2 SVGAGI. J lost 4 bases, V lost 6 bases, and 7 bases had no gene match. This CDR3 contains 15 residues. The CDR3 region is CASRSTSGTADTQYF. The CDR3 DNA sequence: TGTGCCAGCAGGTCTACTAGCGGGACAGCAGATACGCAGTATTTT.

The chain uses TRBV19 and TRBJ2-7; 7 bases align to TRBD1. The CDR3 runs 16 residues. Germline V gives CDR1 LNHDA, CDR2 SQIVND (reference sequence). The V segment lost 4 bases and the J segment 2 bases; nucleotides outside the gene matches: 11. The CDR3, as DNA: TGTGCCAGTAGTACAGCCGGGACAGTGACCACCTACGAGCAGTACTTC. Amino acids: CASSTAGTVTTYEQYF.

The chain uses TRBV10-3 and TRBJ1-2, with 7 bases matching TRBD1. CDR1 and CDR2 (germline): ENHRY, SYGVKD. V lost 6 bases and J lost 6; bases outside the gene matches: 1. The CDR3 has 11 residues. This CDR3 is CAIRQGNGYTF. The CDR3 bases are TGTGCCATCAGACAGGGGAATGGCTACACCTTC.

CDR3 nucleotide sequence: TGTGCCGGGGAGGGTTGTAGCCAAGAGACCCAGTACTTC. Its protein is CAGEGCSQETQYF. V gene TRBV25-1 combines with J gene TRBJ2-5; 7 bases line up with TRBD2. The V and J ends lost 11 bases and 1 base, in that order; junction bases with no gene match: 7. Germline values: CDR1 MGHDK, CDR2 SYGVNS. The CDR3 has 13 amino acids.

J is TRBJ2-5 and V is TRBV2; D gene ambiguous. The CDR3 loop spans 13 amino acids. Germline CDR1 and CDR2: SNHLY and FYNNEI. The V end lost 3 bases, the J end lost 4 bases, and 9 bases lay between the germline ends. The CDR3 loop is CASSERRLETQYF. In DNA, the CDR3 is TGTGCCAGCAGTGAGAGGCGGTTAGAGACCCAGTACTTC.

In this sample, this clone turned up once. The genes are TRBV11-3 and TRBJ1-6; D gene uncertain. With 4 bases removed from V and 7 bases from J, the gap between germline ends came to 8 bases. The CDR3 is 13 residues long. Germline lookup yields CDR1 SGHNT and CDR2 YENEEA. CDR3 sequence reads: CASSSTSNSPLHF. The CDR3 DNA follows: TGTGCCAGCAGCTCAACATCAAATTCACCCCTCCACTTT.

This chain uses TRBV10-3 with TRBJ2-2; D possibly corresponds to TRBD2 (6 bases). Germline V gene sequence: CDR1 ENHRY, CDR2 SYGVKD. The CDR3 has 12 residues. V shed 10 bases and J shed 1 base, with 7 bases lying between them. The CDR3 here is CATGGNTGELFF. As DNA, the CDR3 is TGTGCCACCGGGGGGAACACCGGGGAGCTGTTTTTT.

V and J are TRBV24-1 and TRBJ2-5; TRBD1 aligns across 7 bases. The junction had 6 bases not matched to a gene; V was cut back by 4 bases and J by 5 bases. CDR1 KGHDR and CDR2 SFDVKD come from the germline V gene. The CDR3 is 14 residues long. The DNA for the CDR3 is TGTGCCACCAGTGACCCGGGACAGACGGAGACCCAGTACTTC. As protein: CATSDPGQTETQYF.

The gene calls are TRBV6-5 and TRBJ1-2, with TRBD1 matching over 7 bases. This CDR3 contains 13 residues. CDR1 is MNHEY, CDR2 SVGAGI, per germline. Trimming cost V 1 base and J 7 bases; bases outside gene matches: 3. This chain's CDR3 is CASSYLQGSGYTF. The CDR3 nucleotides read TGTGCCAGCAGTTACTTACAGGGGTCTGGCTACACCTTC.